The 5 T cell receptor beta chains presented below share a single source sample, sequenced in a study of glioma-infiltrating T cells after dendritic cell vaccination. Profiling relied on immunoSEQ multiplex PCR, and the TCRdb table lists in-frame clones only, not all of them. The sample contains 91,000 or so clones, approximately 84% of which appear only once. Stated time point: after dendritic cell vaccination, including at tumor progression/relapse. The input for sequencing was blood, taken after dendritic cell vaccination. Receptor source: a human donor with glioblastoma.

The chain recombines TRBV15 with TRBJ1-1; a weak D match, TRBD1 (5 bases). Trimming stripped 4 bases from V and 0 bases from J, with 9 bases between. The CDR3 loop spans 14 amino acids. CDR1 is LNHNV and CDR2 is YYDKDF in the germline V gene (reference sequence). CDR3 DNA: TGTGCCACCAGCACGGGACTCCTGAACACTGAAGCTTTCTTT. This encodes CATSTGLLNTEAFF.

CDR3 residues: CASRGPDTGELFF. DNA for the CDR3: TGTGCCAGCAGGGGCCCCGACACCGGGGAGCTGTTTTTT. V usage is TRBV28 and J usage is TRBJ2-2; no definite D call. V was cut by 6 bases and J by 3 bases, with 8 bases left in between. The CDR3 has 13 residues. The germline CDR1 and CDR2 sequences are MDHEN and SYDVKM.

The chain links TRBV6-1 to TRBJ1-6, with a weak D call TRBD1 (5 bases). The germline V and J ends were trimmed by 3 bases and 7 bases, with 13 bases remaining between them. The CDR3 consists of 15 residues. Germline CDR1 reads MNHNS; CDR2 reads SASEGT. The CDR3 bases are TGTGCCAGCAGTGATTGGGCCGGGGGAAATTCACCCCTCCACTTT. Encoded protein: CASSDWAGGNSPLHF.

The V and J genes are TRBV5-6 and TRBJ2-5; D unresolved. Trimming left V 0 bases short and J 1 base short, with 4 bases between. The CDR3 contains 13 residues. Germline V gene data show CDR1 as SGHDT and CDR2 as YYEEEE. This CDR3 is CASSLVSQETQYF. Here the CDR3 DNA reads TGTGCCAGCAGCTTGGTCAGCCAAGAGACCCAGTACTTC.

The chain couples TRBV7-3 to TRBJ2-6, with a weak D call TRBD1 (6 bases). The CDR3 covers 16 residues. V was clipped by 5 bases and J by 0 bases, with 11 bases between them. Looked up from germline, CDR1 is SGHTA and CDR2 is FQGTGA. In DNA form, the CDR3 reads TGTGCCAGCAGCCCGACAGGTTCCTCTGGGGCCAACGTCCTGACTTTC. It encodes CASSPTGSSGANVLTF.